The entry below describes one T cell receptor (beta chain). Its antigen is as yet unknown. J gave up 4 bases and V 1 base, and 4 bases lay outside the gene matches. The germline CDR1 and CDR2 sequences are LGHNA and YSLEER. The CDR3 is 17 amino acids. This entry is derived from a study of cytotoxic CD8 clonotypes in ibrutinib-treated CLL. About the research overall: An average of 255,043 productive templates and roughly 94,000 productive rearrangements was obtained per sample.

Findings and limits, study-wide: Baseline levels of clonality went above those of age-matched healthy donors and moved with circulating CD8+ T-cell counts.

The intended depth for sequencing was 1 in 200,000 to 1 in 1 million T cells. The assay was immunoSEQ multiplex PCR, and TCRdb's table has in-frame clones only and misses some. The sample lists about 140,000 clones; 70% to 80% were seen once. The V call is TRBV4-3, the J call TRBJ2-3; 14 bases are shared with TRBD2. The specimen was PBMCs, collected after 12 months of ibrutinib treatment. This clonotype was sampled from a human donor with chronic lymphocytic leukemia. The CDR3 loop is CASSQVWTSGRSDTQYF. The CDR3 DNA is TGCGCCAGCAGCCAAGTCTGGACTAGCGGGAGGTCAGATACGCAGTATTTT.